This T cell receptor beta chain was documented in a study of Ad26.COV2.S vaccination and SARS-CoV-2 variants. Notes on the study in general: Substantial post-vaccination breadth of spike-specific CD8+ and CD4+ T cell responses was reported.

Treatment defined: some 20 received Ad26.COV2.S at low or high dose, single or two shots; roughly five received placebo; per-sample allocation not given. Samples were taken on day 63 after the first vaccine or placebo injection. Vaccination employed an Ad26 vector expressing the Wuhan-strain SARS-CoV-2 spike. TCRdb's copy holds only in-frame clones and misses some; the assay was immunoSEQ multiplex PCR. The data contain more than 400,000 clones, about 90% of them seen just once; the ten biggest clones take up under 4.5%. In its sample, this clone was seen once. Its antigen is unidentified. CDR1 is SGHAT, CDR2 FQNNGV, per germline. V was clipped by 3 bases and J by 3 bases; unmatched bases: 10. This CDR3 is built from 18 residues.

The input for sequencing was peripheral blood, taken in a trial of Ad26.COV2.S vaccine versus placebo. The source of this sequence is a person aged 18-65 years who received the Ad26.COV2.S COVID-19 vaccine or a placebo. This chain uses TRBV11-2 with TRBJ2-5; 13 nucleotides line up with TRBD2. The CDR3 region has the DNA TGTGCCAGCAGCTTCCAGGGACTAGCGGGAATATACGAAGAGACCCAGTACTTC. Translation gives CASSFQGLAGIYEETQYF.